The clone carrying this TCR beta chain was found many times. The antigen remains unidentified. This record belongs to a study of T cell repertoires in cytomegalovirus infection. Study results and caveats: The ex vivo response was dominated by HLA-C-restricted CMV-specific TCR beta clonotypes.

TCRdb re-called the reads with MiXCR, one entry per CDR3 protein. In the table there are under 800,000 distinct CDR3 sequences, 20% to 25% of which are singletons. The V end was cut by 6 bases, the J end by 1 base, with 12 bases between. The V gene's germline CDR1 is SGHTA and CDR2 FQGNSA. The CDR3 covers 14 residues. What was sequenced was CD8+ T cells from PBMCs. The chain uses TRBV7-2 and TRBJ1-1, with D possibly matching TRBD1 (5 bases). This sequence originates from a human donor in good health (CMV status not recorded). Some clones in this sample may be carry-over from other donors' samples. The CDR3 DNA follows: TGTGCCAGCAGGAATGGACATAAGAACACTGAAGCTTTCTTT. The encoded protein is CASRNGHKNTEAFF.